This passage covers 13 T cell receptor beta chains from one sample sequenced in a study of shared clonotypes between healthy human individuals. In the naive CD8 group, cells lacked CD45RO and were positively selected for CCR7, so terminally differentiated effector memory CD45RA+ cells were left out. The data were produced by immunoSEQ multiplex PCR, yet TCRdb's version contains in-frame clones alone and is incomplete. The sample lists more than 2 million clones; about 95% were seen once. Material for sequencing was naive CD8+ T cells sorted from blood. The receptors were sampled from a man aged 18 to 30 in good health.

This chain uses TRBV7-9 with TRBJ2-7; possibly TRBD2 for D (6 bases). Trimming cost V 5 bases and J 4 bases, with 18 bases left between them. There are 15 residues in the CDR3. In germline, CDR1 is SEHNR, CDR2 FQNEAQ (reference sequence). In nucleotides, the CDR3 is TGTGCCAGCAGCGACTTGGGGGGTAGAGGTTACGAGCAGTACTTC. This gives the protein CASSDLGGRGYEQYF.

As regards this clone: Distinct nucleotide sequences in the sample also encode this CDR3. This CDR3 reads CASSVGGTDYGYTF. Here the CDR3 DNA reads TGTGCCAGCAGCGTCGGAGGTACAGACTATGGCTACACCTTC. V and J are TRBV9 and TRBJ1-2; the D is unclear. Germline loops: CDR1 SGDLS, CDR2 YYNGEE. V was shortened by 2 bases and J by 3 bases, with 11 bases between the two germline ends. The CDR3 spans 14 residues.

This chain uses TRBV20-1 with TRBJ2-3, with a possible D match to TRBD2 (6 bases). Between the trimmed V and J ends, which lost 5 bases and 13 bases, there was a span of 16 bases. Germline V lookup: CDR1 DFQATT, CDR2 SNEGSKA (reference sequence). The CDR3 consists of 11 residues. The CDR3 spells CSALSAGSEYF. The CDR3 region has the DNA TGCAGTGCTCTTAGTGCGGGATCCGAGTATTTT.

This clone was detected only once. The identical CDR3 is also encoded by other nucleotide sequences in the sample. The V and J genes are TRBV30 and TRBJ1-1; TRBD1 is a possible D gene (6 bases). The germline CDR1 and CDR2 sequences are GTSNPN and SVGIG (reference sequence). V was pared by 0 bases and J by 5 bases, with 10 bases between. The CDR3 is 13 amino acids. CDR3 nucleotide sequence: TGTGCCTGGAGTGTGGGAGGGGGTACTGAAGCTTTCTTT. Its protein product is CAWSVGGGTEAFF.

Written as DNA, the CDR3 is TGTGCCAGCATTGGAATGGAAGAGACCCAGTACTTC. Its protein product is CASIGMEETQYF. The V call is TRBV11-2, the J call TRBJ2-5; D not resolved. Germline V gene lookup returns CDR1 SGHAT and CDR2 FQNNGV. The CDR3 totals 12 residues. V was pared by 7 bases and J by 3 bases, with 9 bases between.

V gene TRBV27 combines with J gene TRBJ2-1; D perhaps matches TRBD2 (5 bases). The CDR3 has 13 residues. Germline CDR1 is MNHEY and CDR2 is SMNVEV (reference sequence). V was clipped by 8 bases and J by 7 bases, with 15 bases between them. CDR3 in amino acids: CASSEARGNEQFF. For the CDR3, the DNA is TGTGCCAGCTCGGAGGCCCGTGGGAATGAGCAGTTCTTC.

The chain carries TRBV5-1 and TRBJ2-1; a weak D match, TRBD1 (6 bases). V lost 0 bases and J lost 15, with 13 bases in between. Germline V gene data show CDR1 as SGHRS and CDR2 as YFSETQ. This CDR3 contains 12 residues. The chain's CDR3 is CASSLDRASLFF. CDR3 DNA sequence: TGCGCCAGCAGCTTGGACAGGGCGTCTTTGTTCTTC.

The chain couples TRBV19 to TRBJ2-7; D is possibly TRBD1 (5 bases). Trimming left V 3 bases short and J 3 bases short, with 15 bases between. The CDR3 runs to 15 residues. Germline values: CDR1 LNHDA, CDR2 SQIVND (reference sequence). The CDR3 reads CASSMGLGLDYEQYF. CDR3 DNA: TGTGCCAGTAGTATGGGGCTGGGGCTAGACTACGAGCAGTACTTC.

The chain recombines TRBV5-1 with TRBJ2-7; D not certain. Germline values: CDR1 SGHRS, CDR2 YFSETQ. The CDR3 length is 13 residues. With 0 bases removed from V and 3 bases from J, the gap between germline ends came to 7 bases. CDR3 region: CASSLGVFYEQYF. The CDR3 DNA follows: TGCGCCAGCAGCTTGGGAGTGTTCTACGAGCAGTACTTC.

This chain uses TRBV4-1 with TRBJ1-1; D is undetermined. There are 14 residues in the CDR3. The V end was cut by 3 bases, the J end by 2 bases, with 10 bases between. Germline CDR1 is MGHRA and CDR2 is YSYEKL. CDR3: CASSHVTPNTEAFF. In DNA, the CDR3 is TGCGCCAGCAGCCACGTGACACCAAACACTGAAGCTTTCTTT.

This chain connects TRBV5-1 to TRBJ2-1; TRBD2 matches at 7 bases. The germline V gene has CDR1 SGHRS and CDR2 YFSETQ. The CDR3 loop spans 16 amino acids. J gave up 3 bases and V 2 bases, and 8 bases lay outside the gene matches. CDR3 sequence reads: CASSLTGGSNYNEQFF. As DNA, the CDR3 is TGCGCCAGCAGCTTAACAGGCGGGAGTAACTACAATGAGCAGTTCTTC.

The CDR3 coding sequence is TGTGCCAGCAGGGGACAGCAAGAGACCCAGTACTTC. This codes for CASRGQQETQYF. This rearrangement joins TRBV5-6 to TRBJ2-5, with 7 positions matching TRBD1. Germline loops: CDR1 SGHDT, CDR2 YYEEEE. The CDR3 is made up of 12 amino acids. Trimming at V came to 5 bases and at J to 2 bases, leaving 0 bases not matched to a gene.

The chain carries TRBV5-1 and TRBJ2-7; D call uncertain. CDR3 length: 13 amino acids. Germline V gives CDR1 SGHRS, CDR2 YFSETQ. Trimming pared 0 bases from V and 6 bases from J, leaving 10 bases between. CDR3: CASSLGLEIEQYF. In nucleotides, the CDR3 is TGCGCCAGCAGCTTGGGACTTGAAATCGAGCAGTACTTC.